These 21 T cell receptor beta chains originate from one sample sequenced in a study of Graves' ophthalmopathy and Graves' hyperthyroidism. RNA transcripts yielded amplified TCR beta CDR3 regions. Second-round multiplex PCR came after a first-round RT-PCR that employed HTBI primers. MiXCR was run by TCRdb on the multiplex PCR reads, yielding one entry per CDR3 protein. Of around 520,000 distinct CDR3 sequences in the sample, approximately 35% were seen once. Sequenced input: peripheral blood or thyroid tissue (not recorded which). Receptors originate from an adult man with Graves' hyperthyroidism.

This sequence joins TRBV7-9 and TRBJ2-2; no reliable D call. Germline V gives CDR1 SEHNR, CDR2 FQNEAQ (reference sequence). The CDR3 spans 13 residues. The ends were cut back, 5 bases at V and 6 bases at J, with 10 bases in the middle. The CDR3 DNA reads as TGTGCCAGCAGCCAAGCAAGGGCCGGGGAGCTGTTTTTT. This sequence encodes CASSQARAGELFF.

This clonotype was observed a few times. The CDR3 DNA reads as TGTGCCTGGAGGACCACAGGGGGCTACGAGCAGTACTTC. Protein: CAWRTTGGYEQYF. This chain links TRBV30 with TRBJ2-7; TRBD1 aligns across 8 bases. Looked up from germline, CDR1 is GTSNPN and CDR2 is SVGIG (reference sequence). The CDR3 is 13 residues long. Germline trimming cut 3 bases from V and 3 bases from J; bases unmatched to any gene: 4.

The genes are TRBV30 and TRBJ2-5, with a weak D call TRBD1 (5 bases). Trimming stripped 2 bases from V and 5 bases from J, with 9 bases between. Germline lookup yields CDR1 GTSNPN and CDR2 SVGIG (reference sequence). The CDR3 has 12 amino acids. CDR3 nucleotide sequence: TGTGCCTGGAGTCAGGGATCGGAGACCCAGTACTTC. The encoded protein is CAWSQGSETQYF.

In its sample, this clonotype was seen many times. The rearrangement uses TRBV2 and TRBJ2-7; TRBD1 matches at 9 bases. Germline trimming cut 6 bases from V and 2 bases from J; bases unmatched to any gene: 11. Germline V gene sequence: CDR1 SNHLY, CDR2 FYNNEI. The CDR3 totals 16 residues. CDR3 protein: CASSPRTGEDAYEQYF. For the CDR3, the DNA is TGTGCCAGCAGCCCTCGGACAGGGGAGGACGCCTACGAGCAGTACTTC.

This clonotype was recorded at least ten times. The chain couples TRBV3-1 to TRBJ1-5, with unresolved D. CDR1 LGHDT and CDR2 YNNKEL come from the germline V gene (reference sequence). V dropped 4 bases and J dropped 8 bases, with 9 bases sitting between them. The CDR3 is 12 residues long. CDR3 sequence: CASSPAGKPQHF. DNA for the CDR3: TGTGCCAGCAGCCCAGCTGGGAAGCCCCAGCATTTT.

In its sample, this clonotype was seen a few times. V usage is TRBV19 and J usage is TRBJ1-4; possible D gene TRBD1, 6 bases. This CDR3 is built from 15 residues. V gave up 6 bases and J gave up 8 bases, with 19 bases separating them. From germline, CDR1 is LNHDA and CDR2 SQIVND (reference sequence). CDR3 coding DNA: TGTGCCAGTAGACAACATTGGGGGGCAGGGGAAAAACTGTTTTTT. Encoded protein: CASRQHWGAGEKLFF.

This clonotype showed up just a few times. V gene TRBV4-2 combines with J gene TRBJ1-4, with unresolved D. This CDR3 contains 14 residues. V was trimmed by 0 bases and J by 1 base, leaving 3 bases between them. Germline V gene data show CDR1 as LGHNA and CDR2 as YNFKEQ. In DNA, the CDR3 is TGTGCCAGCAGCCAAGATCAAACTAATGAAAAACTGTTTTTT. Translation gives CASSQDQTNEKLFF.

The chain employs TRBV19 and TRBJ2-2, with D uncertain. V was shortened by 7 bases and J by 5 bases, with 11 bases between the two germline ends. Looked up from germline, CDR1 is LNHDA and CDR2 is SQIVND (reference sequence). CDR3 length equals 13 residues. CDR3 nucleotides: TGTGCCAGTAATGTATGGGGTACCGGGGAGCTGTTTTTT. Translation gives CASNVWGTGELFF. The full variable domain, with the rest looked up from reference TRBV19 and TRBJ2-2, is DGGITQSPKYLFRKEGQNVTLSCEQNLNHDAMYWYRQDPGQGLRLIYYSQIVNDFQKGDIAEGYSVSREKKESFPLTVTSAQKNPTAFYLCASNVWGTGELFFGEGSRLTVL.

The V and J genes are TRBV4-1 and TRBJ1-4; D perhaps matches TRBD1 (5 bases). Trimming stripped 0 bases from V and 8 bases from J, with 16 bases between. From germline, CDR1 is MGHRA and CDR2 YSYEKL. The length of the CDR3 is 16 residues. DNA of the CDR3: TGCGCCAGCAGCCAAGAAGACAGTCTCGGGAGGGAAAAACTGTTTTTT. Protein sequence: CASSQEDSLGREKLFF.

In its sample, this clonotype was seen many times. V is TRBV5-1 and J is TRBJ1-6, with 7 bases matching TRBD1. The CDR3 runs to 16 residues. CDR1 is SGHRS and CDR2 is YFSETQ in the germline V gene. Germline trimming cut 4 bases from V and 7 bases from J; bases unmatched to any gene: 11. The CDR3 loop reads CASSGAGTALNSPLHF. The CDR3 nucleotides read TGCGCCAGCAGCGGAGCCGGGACAGCTTTAAATTCACCCCTCCACTTT.

This clonotype occurred many times. The CDR3 loop reads CASSSTGNPPEDGYTF. The DNA of the CDR3 is TGTGCCAGCAGTTCCACAGGGAATCCTCCGGAGGATGGCTACACCTTC. The chain employs TRBV12-3 or TRBV12-4 and TRBJ1-2; tentative D call: TRBD1 (6 bases). The CDR3 is 16 amino acids. Trimming cost V 4 bases and J 6 bases, with 21 bases left between them.

A word on this clonotype: Since a much larger clone is just one base distant, this may be a read error. The chain links TRBV5-1 to TRBJ1-1, with D unresolved. The CDR3 extends over 15 amino acids. CDR1 SGHRS and CDR2 YFSETQ come from the germline V gene. CDR3 DNA: TGCGTCAGCAGCCCTGGTGGGGTGGTTAACACTGAAGCTTTCTTT. Translated, it gives CVSSPGGVVNTEAFF. Full variable domain (rest looked up from reference TRBV5-1 and TRBJ1-1): KAGVTQTPRYLIKTRGQQVTLSCSPISGHRSVSWYQQTPGQGLQFLFEYFSETQRNKGNFPGRFSGRQFSNSRSEMNVSTLELGDSALYLCVSSPGGVVNTEAFFGQGTRLTVV.

The rearrangement joins TRBV28 to TRBJ1-2; 7 positions match TRBD1. This CDR3 has 15 amino acids. The germline gives CDR1 MDHEN, CDR2 SYDVKM. With V trimmed by 11 bases and J by 6 bases, 18 bases remained unmatched. In DNA form, the CDR3 reads TGTGCCGGATCGGGACCACAGGGGCTGGTTGATGGCTACACCTTC. Translation gives CAGSGPQGLVDGYTF.

This clonotype was seen more than once but under ten times. The chain combines TRBV12-5 with TRBJ2-7; 7 bases align to TRBD2. The CDR3 loop spans 13 amino acids. Germline values: CDR1 LGHNT, CDR2 FRNRAP. V lost 7 bases, J lost 0 bases, and 3 bases stayed unmatched. The CDR3 loop reads CASAGGYSYEQYF. Here the CDR3 DNA reads TGTGCTAGTGCCGGGGGGTACTCCTACGAGCAGTACTTC. Full variable domain (remainder filled in from reference TRBV12-5 and TRBJ2-7): DARVTQTPRHKVTEMGQEVTMRCQPILGHNTVFWYRQTMMQGLELLAYFRNRAPLDDSGMPKDRFSAEMPDATLATLKIQPSEPRDSAVYFCASAGGYSYEQYFGPGTRLTVT.

The chain uses TRBV29-1 and TRBJ2-7, with 8 bases matching TRBD1. The CDR3 is 14 residues long. The junction had 19 bases not matched to a gene; V was cut back by 8 bases and J by 10 bases. Germline V gene sequence: CDR1 SQVTM, CDR2 ANQGSEA. DNA of the CDR3: TGCAGCTCATGGACAGGGAAACTTGGTGGTACCCAGTACTTC. Translating it yields CSSWTGKLGGTQYF.

V usage is TRBV5-1 and J usage is TRBJ2-3; 9 positions match TRBD2. Looked up from germline, CDR1 is SGHRS and CDR2 is YFSETQ. There are 15 residues in the CDR3. Trimming cost V 8 bases and J 7 bases; bases outside gene matches: 14. The chain's CDR3 is CASRPGTSLTNTQYF. CDR3 nucleotides: TGCGCCAGTCGTCCCGGGACTAGCCTTACTAATACGCAGTATTTT.

This clonotype was detected many times. V and J are TRBV6-5 and TRBJ2-7; D might be TRBD1 (5 bases). The V end was cut by 5 bases, the J end by 5 bases, with 10 bases between. Germline V gene sequence: CDR1 MNHEY, CDR2 SVGAGI. This CDR3 is built from 12 residues. CDR3 sequence: CASSPGSHEQYF. In DNA, the CDR3 is TGTGCCAGCAGTCCAGGGTCCCACGAGCAGTACTTC.

V and J are TRBV29-1 and TRBJ1-1, with a weak D call TRBD1 (5 bases). The ends were cut back, 4 bases at V and 5 bases at J, with 11 bases in the middle. This CDR3 region has 12 residues. Germline lookup yields CDR1 SQVTM and CDR2 ANQGSEA. This chain's CDR3 is CSVAGGRTEAFF. Written as DNA, the CDR3 is TGCAGCGTTGCGGGGGGGAGGACTGAAGCTTTCTTT.

The V and J genes are TRBV9 and TRBJ2-3, with TRBD2 matching 11 bases. The CDR3 extends over 16 amino acids. Unmatched junction bases numbered 7, after V lost 0 bases and J lost 7 bases. CDR1 is SGDLS, CDR2 YYNGEE, per germline. The chain's CDR3 is CASSVDPSGGRNTQYF. Here the CDR3 DNA reads TGTGCCAGCAGCGTAGACCCTAGCGGGGGGCGCAATACGCAGTATTTT.

This clonotype was picked up a small number of times. It may be a read error: a sequence one base away is much more abundant. The rearrangement links TRBV10-3 to TRBJ1-2, with D unresolved. CDR3 length equals 15 residues. Germline CDR1 is ENHRY and CDR2 is SYGVKD. V was cut by 3 bases and J by 0 bases, with 11 bases left in between. As DNA, the CDR3 is TGTGCCATCAGTGAAGGGCACCTAGCTAACTATGGCTACACCTTC. The encoded protein is CAISEGHLANYGYTF.

This clonotype was counted at least ten times. The chain combines TRBV24-1 with TRBJ2-7; weak D call: TRBD2 (5 bases). Germline CDR1 is KGHDR and CDR2 is SFDVKD. The V gene lost 8 bases and the J gene lost 3 bases, with 7 bases spanning the gap. The CDR3 sequence is 11 residues long. The CDR3 loop reads CATTRGYEQYF. CDR3 DNA: TGTGCCACCACCCGGGGCTACGAGCAGTACTTC.